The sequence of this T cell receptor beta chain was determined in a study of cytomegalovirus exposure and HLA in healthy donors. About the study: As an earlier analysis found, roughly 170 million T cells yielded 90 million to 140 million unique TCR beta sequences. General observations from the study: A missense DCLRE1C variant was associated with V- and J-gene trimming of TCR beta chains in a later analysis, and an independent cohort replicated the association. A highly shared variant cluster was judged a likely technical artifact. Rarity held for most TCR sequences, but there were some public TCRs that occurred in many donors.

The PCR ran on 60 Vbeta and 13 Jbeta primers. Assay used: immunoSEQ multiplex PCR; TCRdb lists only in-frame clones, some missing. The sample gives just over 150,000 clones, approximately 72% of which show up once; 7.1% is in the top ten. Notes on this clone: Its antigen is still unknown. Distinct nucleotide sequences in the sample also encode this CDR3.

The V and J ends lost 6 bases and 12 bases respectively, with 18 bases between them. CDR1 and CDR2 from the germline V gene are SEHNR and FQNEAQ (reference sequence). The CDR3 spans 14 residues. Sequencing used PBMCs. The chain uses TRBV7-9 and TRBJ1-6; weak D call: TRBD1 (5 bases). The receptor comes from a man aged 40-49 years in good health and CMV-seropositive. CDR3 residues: CASSSGAGNVPLHF. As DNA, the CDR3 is TGTGCCAGCAGTAGCGGGGCAGGGAATGTACCCCTCCACTTT. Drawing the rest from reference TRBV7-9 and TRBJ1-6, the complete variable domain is DTGVSQNPRHKITKRGQNVTFRCDPISEHNRLYWYRQTLGQGPEFLTYFQNEAQLEKSRLLSDRFSAERPKGSFSTLEIQRTEQGDSAMYLCASSSGAGNVPLHFGNGTRLTVT.